A selection of T cell receptor beta chains follows, all from one sample in a study of blood T cells in healthy people across ages. TCRdb re-called the 5' RACE reads with MiXCR, one entry per CDR3 protein. The sample contains around 780,000 distinct CDR3 sequences, approximately 60% of which appear only once. Sequencing was carried out using blood. The receptors here all came from a man aged 40-49 years in good health. The CDR3 runs from the conserved cysteine through the conserved F or W. D genes are given only for firm matches. Expanded clones are given a class, and other clones once, few, many or no size at all.

abundance,j_gene,d_gene,v_gene,CDR3nt,CDR3aa
.,TRBJ1-6,TRBD1,TRBV7-9,TGTGCCAGCGAACCGGGACAGGGTAATTCACCCCTCCACTTT,CASEPGQGNSPLHF
.,TRBJ1-1,.,TRBV6-1,TGTGCCAGCAGTGATATGAACAGCCATGAAGCTTTCTTT,CASSDMNSHEAFF
.,TRBJ1-1,TRBD1,TRBV28,TGTGCCAGCACCCACACCGGGACAGGGAAGGGAGCTGAAGCTTTCTTT,CASTHTGTGKGAEAFF
.,TRBJ2-3,TRBD1,TRBV7-2,TGTGCCAGCAGCTTAGATGGGACAGGGTTGTATTTT,CASSLDGTGLYF
.,TRBJ2-7,TRBD1,TRBV9,TGTGCCAGCAGCGTGGGACAGGGGACCCACGAGCAGTACTTC,CASSVGQGTHEQYF
few,TRBJ2-1,TRBD2,TRBV4-3,TGCGCCAGCAGCCAAGATTTATTTGGCGGGAGTCTAAACAATGAGCAGTTCTTC,CASSQDLFGGSLNNEQFF
.,TRBJ1-6,.,TRBV25-1,TGTGCCAGCAGTGAAAACACTTCACCCCTCCACTTT,CASSENTSPLHF
.,TRBJ1-2,TRBD1,TRBV20-1,TGCAGTGCTAGACCACAGGGGGCGAATGGCTACACCTTC,CSARPQGANGYTF
.,TRBJ1-6,.,TRBV20-1,TGCAGTGCTAGAGAGAGGCAAAGTGGGTTTTCACCCCTCCACTTT,CSARERQSGFSPLHF
.,TRBJ2-1,TRBD1,TRBV27,TGTGCCAGCACCCTGGTAGGGACAGGGGCCTACAATGAGCAGTTCTTC,CASTLVGTGAYNEQFF
.,TRBJ1-2,TRBD1,TRBV6-5,TGTGCCAGCAGTTCGGGAGCGGACAGGGGAAATGGCTACACCTTC,CASSSGADRGNGYTF
few,TRBJ2-1,.,TRBV20-1,TGCAGTGCTAGAGTGTTTAATGAGCAGTTCTTC,CSARVFNEQFF
.,TRBJ1-3,.,TRBV12-3/TRBV12-4,TGTGCCAGCAGTTTATCCCCGGGCAGCAGCTCTGGAAACACCATATATTTT,CASSLSPGSSSGNTIYF
.,TRBJ2-3,.,TRBV7-3,TGTGCCAGCAGCTTAACGAGAGGGGGGGACACAGATACGCAGTATTTT,CASSLTRGGDTDTQYF
.,TRBJ2-7,TRBD2,TRBV6-2/TRBV6-3,TGTGCCAGCTCCGGTAGCGGGAACTGGGTCGAGCAGTACTTC,CASSGSGNWVEQYF
.,TRBJ2-1,TRBD1,TRBV27,TGTGCCAGCAGTTTCGGAACAGGGGGCTATGGTGAGCAGTTCTTC,CASSFGTGGYGEQFF
few,TRBJ2-5,TRBD2,TRBV11-2,TGTGCCAGCAGTTCCATCGGGACTAGCGGGAAGAAGACCCAGTACTTC,CASSSIGTSGKKTQYF
few,TRBJ1-5,TRBD1,TRBV4-2,TGTGCCAGCAGCCCCGAAGTGACAGGGGGACAGCCCCAGCATTTT,CASSPEVTGGQPQHF
.,TRBJ2-3,.,TRBV6-6,TGTGCCAGCAGTTACTCGACGGTCACAGATACGCAGTATTTT,CASSYSTVTDTQYF
.,TRBJ2-6,.,TRBV7-9,TGTGCCAGCAGCTTATGGCATTCCAACGTCCTGACTTTC,CASSLWHSNVLTF
.,TRBJ2-3,.,TRBV24-1,TGTGCCACCAGTTGGCCTGGGAGCGCAGATACGCAGTATTTT,CATSWPGSADTQYF
.,TRBJ1-6,.,TRBV28,TGTGCCAGCAGTTTCGGGTACAAGAATTCACCCCTCCACTTT,CASSFGYKNSPLHF
many,TRBJ2-7,TRBD2,TRBV2,TGTGCCAGCAGTGCTAACGGGAGGTGGAACTCCTACGAGCAGTACTTC,CASSANGRWNSYEQYF
once,TRBJ2-7,.,TRBV3-1,TGTGCCAGCAGCCATGGGGGGCTAGCGGAGTCCTACGAGCAGTACTTC,CASSHGGLAESYEQYF
few,TRBJ2-3,.,TRBV2,TGTGCCAGCAGTGAGATTCCCTACACAGATACGCAGTATTTT,CASSEIPYTDTQYF
.,TRBJ2-3,.,TRBV27,TGTGCCAGCAGTTTACGGGGGCGCACAGATACGCAGTATTTT,CASSLRGRTDTQYF
.,TRBJ2-7,TRBD1,TRBV20-1,TGCAGTGCTAATGGAGCCGGACAGGGCTCCTACGAGCAGTACTTC,CSANGAGQGSYEQYF
.,TRBJ2-1,TRBD2,TRBV9,TGTGCCAGCAGCGTAGCACTAGCGGGCTACAATGAGCAGTTCTTC,CASSVALAGYNEQFF